The 14 T cell receptor beta chains in this list originate from one sample, sequenced in a study of blood T cell repertoires in COVID-19. Clones were read by immunoSEQ multiplex PCR, and TCRdb kept only the in-frame ones, dropping some. The table lists approximately 27,000 clones, 80% to 90% of them singletons. The material sequenced was peripheral blood. These TCRs come from a man aged 65-85 years with acute or convalescent COVID-19.

The V call is TRBV29-1, the J call TRBJ2-7; a weak D match, TRBD1 (6 bases). Germline lookup yields CDR1 SQVTM and CDR2 ANQGSEA. The CDR3 sequence is 10 residues long. Trimming took 6 bases from V and 9 from J, leaving 12 bases between them. CDR3 region: CSVRMGAQYF. In DNA form, the CDR3 reads TGCAGCGTAAGAATGGGGGCGCAGTACTTC.

The chain joins TRBV12-3 or TRBV12-4 to TRBJ2-1, with TRBD2 as a possible D gene (7 bases). The CDR3 contains 13 residues. V lost 10 bases to trimming and J lost 3 bases, with 13 bases between them. The CDR3 here is CATGGQGYNEQFF. In DNA form, the CDR3 reads TGTGCCACCGGGGGGCAAGGCTACAATGAGCAGTTCTTC.

The V and J genes are TRBV4-2 and TRBJ2-5; a weak D match, TRBD2 (6 bases). The CDR3 totals 16 residues. The V gene's germline CDR1 is LGHNA and CDR2 YNFKEQ. V gave up 2 bases and J gave up 0 bases, with 13 bases separating them. CDR3: CASSQPTRRYQETQYF. Here the CDR3 DNA reads TGTGCCAGCAGCCAACCGACTAGGAGGTACCAAGAGACCCAGTACTTC.

The J gene is TRBJ2-1, the V gene TRBV29-1, with TRBD2 matching 9 bases. J lost 3 bases, V lost 4 bases, and 4 bases had no gene match. The germline CDR1 and CDR2 sequences are SQVTM and ANQGSEA. This CDR3 is built from 14 residues. The CDR3 loop is CSVGGSGSYNEQFF. DNA of the CDR3: TGCAGCGTTGGTGGTAGCGGGAGCTACAATGAGCAGTTCTTC.

This clone was recorded only once. The chain carries TRBV19 and TRBJ1-5; the D gene is possibly TRBD1 (6 bases). Germline assignment: CDR1 LNHDA and CDR2 SQIVND (reference sequence). Trimming stripped 3 bases from V and 4 bases from J, with 16 bases between. The length of the CDR3 is 16 residues. The CDR3, as DNA: TGTGCCAGTAGTATGTATCGCGGGGGCGCAAATCAGCCCCAGCATTTT. Protein sequence: CASSMYRGGANQPQHF.

The rearrangement links TRBV19 to TRBJ2-5, with D possibly being TRBD1 (5 bases). The CDR3 sequence is 16 residues long. Germline lookup yields CDR1 LNHDA and CDR2 SQIVND (reference sequence). Trimming shortened V by 5 bases and J by 5 bases, and 21 bases separated the two germline ends. CDR3 loop: CASSPYTTRGWETQYF. In nucleotides, the CDR3 is TGTGCCAGTAGTCCCTACACGACAAGGGGATGGGAGACCCAGTACTTC.

The chain carries TRBV5-6 and TRBJ2-1, with D possibly matching TRBD2 (5 bases). CDR3 length: 16 amino acids. Germline CDR1 reads SGHDT; CDR2 reads YYEEEE. V was clipped by 5 bases and J by 2 bases, with 17 bases between them. CDR3 in amino acids: CASSVLRATTYNEQFF. In DNA form, the CDR3 reads TGTGCCAGCAGTGTCCTGAGGGCTACCACCTACAATGAGCAGTTCTTC.

The chain links TRBV27 to TRBJ1-1; TRBD1 is a possible D gene (6 bases). Germline values: CDR1 MNHEY, CDR2 SMNVEV (reference sequence). The CDR3 has 13 residues. V was trimmed by 5 bases and J by 2 bases, leaving 9 bases between them. For the CDR3, the DNA is TGTGCCAGCAGTCAACAGGGTAACACTGAAGCTTTCTTT. Protein: CASSQQGNTEAFF.

This clone was detected a few times. The V gene is TRBV7-9, the J gene TRBJ2-7; D may be TRBD1 (6 bases). The CDR3 contains 14 residues. V was pared by 5 bases and J by 1 base, with 12 bases between. Germline values: CDR1 SEHNR, CDR2 FQNEAQ (reference sequence). CDR3 sequence (DNA): TGTGCCAGCAGCCCCCCCGGACAGTCCTACGAGCAGTACTTC. It codes for CASSPPGQSYEQYF.

This chain uses TRBV6-4 with TRBJ2-2, with TRBD2 matching 10 bases. Losses at the gene ends were 6 bases for V and 0 bases for J; bases not matched to a gene: 4. CDR1 and CDR2 from the germline V gene are MRHNA and SNTAGT. The CDR3 spans 16 residues. The CDR3 DNA reads as TGTGCCAGCAGACAAGCGGGAGGGACGAACACCGGGGAGCTGTTTTTT. Its translation: CASRQAGGTNTGELFF.

This clone showed up just once. The V and J genes are TRBV29-1 and TRBJ1-1; D might be TRBD1 (5 bases). This CDR3 region has 12 residues. The V end was cut by 6 bases, the J end by 2 bases, with 10 bases between. Per the germline V gene, CDR1 is SQVTM and CDR2 is ANQGSEA. The CDR3 sequence: CSVGQSNTEAFF. In DNA, the CDR3 is TGCAGCGTGGGGCAGAGTAACACTGAAGCTTTCTTT.

The chain is built from TRBV7-2 and TRBJ2-5, with TRBD2 identical over 10 bases. Trimming cost V 2 bases and J 2 bases; bases outside gene matches: 5. Germline assignment: CDR1 SGHTA and CDR2 FQGNSA. The CDR3 has 16 amino acids. The CDR3 region has the DNA TGTGCCAGCAGCTTATTTTCTAGCGGGAGTCAAGAGACCCAGTACTTC. Encoded protein: CASSLFSSGSQETQYF.

This chain links TRBV6-6 with TRBJ1-5, with a tentative D call TRBD1 (5 bases). With 2 bases removed from V and 4 bases from J, the gap between germline ends came to 9 bases. Germline assignment: CDR1 MNHNY and CDR2 SVGAGI (reference sequence). The CDR3 runs to 14 residues. The CDR3 DNA is TGTGCCAGCAGTTACATGACAGAGAATCAGCCCCAGCATTTT. Its translation is CASSYMTENQPQHF.

The chain links TRBV7-2 to TRBJ2-7; D gene unclear. Germline loops: CDR1 SGHTA, CDR2 FQGNSA. CDR3 length: 13 amino acids. The V and J ends lost 1 base and 2 bases respectively, with 6 bases between them. Written as DNA, the CDR3 is TGTGCCAGCAGCTTAGACCGAGCCTACGAGCAGTACTTC. This encodes CASSLDRAYEQYF.